The 6 T cell receptor beta chains presented below share a single source sample, sequenced in a study of shared clonotypes between healthy human individuals. Sequenced by immunoSEQ multiplex PCR; TCRdb stores in-frame clones only, minus some. The sample lists about 2.3 million clones, 85% to 95% occurring once. Sequencing was carried out using naive CD4+ T cells from PBMCs. Subset noted: CD45RA+ positively selected. Every receptor here comes from a man aged 18 to 29 in good health. Some clones in this sample may be carry-over from other donors' samples.

V and J are TRBV7-2 and TRBJ2-7; D is unclear. V shed 5 bases and J shed 2 bases, with 13 bases lying between them. The CDR3 totals 14 residues. CDR1 is SGHTA and CDR2 is FQGNSA in the germline V gene. CDR3 DNA sequence: TGTGCCAGCAGCCTCAGGACGGTGACCTACGAGCAGTACTTC. Translation gives CASSLRTVTYEQYF.

The V and J genes are TRBV7-3 and TRBJ2-3; 12 nucleotides agree with TRBD2. Losses at the gene ends were 5 bases for V and 2 bases for J; bases not matched to a gene: 5. Germline V gene lookup returns CDR1 SGHTA and CDR2 FQGTGA. This CDR3 contains 16 residues. This CDR3 reads CASSRRTSGNTDTQYF. Written as DNA, the CDR3 is TGTGCCAGCAGCCGGCGGACTAGCGGGAACACAGATACGCAGTATTTT.

The rearrangement joins TRBV28 to TRBJ2-7; tentatively, D is TRBD2 (6 bases). The CDR3 spans 15 residues. Germline V gene lookup returns CDR1 MDHEN and CDR2 SYDVKM. Trimming shortened V by 3 bases and J by 0 bases, and 12 bases separated the two germline ends. CDR3 sequence reads: CASSFSVGGSYEQYF. The CDR3 region has the DNA TGTGCCAGCAGTTTCAGCGTCGGGGGCTCCTACGAGCAGTACTTC.

The chain employs TRBV5-1 and TRBJ1-2, with D unresolved. The CDR3 consists of 14 residues. Germline CDR1 is SGHRS and CDR2 is YFSETQ. V was shortened by 4 bases and J by 2 bases, with 12 bases between the two germline ends. The CDR3 here is CASSPPSENYGYTF. The DNA of the CDR3 is TGCGCCAGCAGCCCCCCATCGGAGAACTATGGCTACACCTTC.

CDR3 sequence: CASSLPPGLRGEKLFF. CDR3 in DNA: TGTGCCAGCAGCTTGCCACCGGGACTCAGGGGAGAAAAACTGTTTTTT. This sequence joins TRBV11-2 and TRBJ1-4, with a tentative D call TRBD1 (6 bases). CDR3 length: 16 amino acids. V lost 3 bases and J lost 8, with 19 bases in between. Per the germline V gene, CDR1 is SGHAT and CDR2 is FQNNGV.

The rearrangement links TRBV15 to TRBJ1-2; D might be TRBD1 (6 bases). The length of the CDR3 is 13 residues. Per germline, CDR1 LNHNV and CDR2 YYDKDF (reference sequence). Between the trimmed V and J ends, which lost 5 bases and 4 bases, there was a span of 11 bases. The CDR3 is CATSHEGGYGYTF. The CDR3 coding sequence is TGTGCCACCAGCCATGAGGGGGGCTATGGCTACACCTTC.